This T cell receptor beta chain was identified during a study of T cell repertoires in cytomegalovirus infection. The CDR3 covers 15 residues. The germline gives CDR1 MNHNS, CDR2 SASEGT. Trimming pared 2 bases from V and 3 bases from J, leaving 11 bases between. MiXCR was run by TCRdb on the reads, yielding one entry per CDR3 protein. Here the sample spans about 890,000 distinct CDR3 sequences, approximately 31% being singletons. Study findings and constraints: Across the ex vivo response, the dominant clonotypes were HLA-C-restricted CMV-specific TCR beta clonotypes.

Worth noting for this clonotype: The antigen is not known.

Source: cultured CD8+ T cells from PBMCs, taken from culture after CMV antigen stimulation. The chain is built from TRBV6-1 and TRBJ1-5; D call uncertain. The origin of this receptor is a human donor in good health (CMV status not recorded). Some clones in this sample may be carry-over from other donors' samples. As DNA, the CDR3 is TGTGCCAGCAGTGAATGGTACAGCGACAATCAGCCCCAGCATTTT. This gives the protein CASSEWYSDNQPQHF.